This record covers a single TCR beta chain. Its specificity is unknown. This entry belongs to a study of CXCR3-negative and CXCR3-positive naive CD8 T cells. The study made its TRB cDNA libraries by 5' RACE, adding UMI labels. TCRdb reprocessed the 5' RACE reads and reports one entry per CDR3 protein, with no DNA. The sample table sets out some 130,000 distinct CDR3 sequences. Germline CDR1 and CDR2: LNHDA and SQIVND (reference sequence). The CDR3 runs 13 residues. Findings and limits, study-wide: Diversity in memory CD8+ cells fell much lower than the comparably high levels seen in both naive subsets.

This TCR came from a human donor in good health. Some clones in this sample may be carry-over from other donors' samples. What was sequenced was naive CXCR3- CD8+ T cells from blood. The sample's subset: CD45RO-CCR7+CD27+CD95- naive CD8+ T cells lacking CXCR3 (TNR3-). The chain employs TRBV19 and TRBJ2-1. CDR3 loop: CASSTTIYNEQFF.